This T cell receptor beta chain was documented in a study of cytotoxic CD8 clonotypes in ibrutinib-treated CLL. Background on the study: Samples averaged about 260,000 productive templates and more than 85,000 productive rearrangements. The study, taken as a whole, reports: Clonality climbed at ibrutinib response, then dropped toward baseline at progression. Against age-matched healthy donors, baseline clonality ran higher and tracked circulating CD8+ T-cell counts.

Of note for this clone: The antigen is not known.

Researchers set a sequencing depth target of 1 in 200,000 to 1 in 1 million T cells. Some clones are missing from TCRdb's copy, which holds only in-frame ones; the method was immunoSEQ multiplex PCR. The repertoire holds approximately 190,000 clones, with 75% to 80% as singletons. The receptor was isolated from a human donor with chronic lymphocytic leukemia. The material was PBMCs, obtained after 12 months of ibrutinib treatment.

The CDR3 sequence: CASKEEGLRLEQYF. CDR3 nucleotide sequence: TGCGCCAGCAAAGAAGAAGGCCTAAGGCTCGAGCAGTACTTC. The rearrangement links TRBV5-1 to TRBJ2-7; no clear D. Germline CDR1 reads SGHRS; CDR2 reads YFSETQ. V lost 6 bases to trimming and J lost 6 bases, with 19 bases between them. This CDR3 has 14 residues. Drawing the rest from reference TRBV5-1 and TRBJ2-7, the complete variable domain is KAGVTQTPRYLIKTRGQQVTLSCSPISGHRSVSWYQQTPGQGLQFLFEYFSETQRNKGNFPGRFSGRQFSNSRSEMNVSTLELGDSALYLCASKEEGLRLEQYFGPGTRLTVT.